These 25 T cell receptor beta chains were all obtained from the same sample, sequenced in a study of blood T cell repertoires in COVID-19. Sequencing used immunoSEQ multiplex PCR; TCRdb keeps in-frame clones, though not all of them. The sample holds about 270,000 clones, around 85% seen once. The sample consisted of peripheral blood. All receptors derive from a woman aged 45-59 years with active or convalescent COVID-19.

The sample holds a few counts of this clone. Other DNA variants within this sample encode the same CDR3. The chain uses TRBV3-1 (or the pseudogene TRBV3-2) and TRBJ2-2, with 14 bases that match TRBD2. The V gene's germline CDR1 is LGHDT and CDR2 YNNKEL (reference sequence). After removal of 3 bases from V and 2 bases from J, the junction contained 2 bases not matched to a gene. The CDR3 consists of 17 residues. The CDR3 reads CASSQTSGRGNTGELFF. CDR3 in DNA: TGTGCCAGCAGCCAGACTAGCGGGAGGGGAAACACCGGGGAGCTGTTTTTT.

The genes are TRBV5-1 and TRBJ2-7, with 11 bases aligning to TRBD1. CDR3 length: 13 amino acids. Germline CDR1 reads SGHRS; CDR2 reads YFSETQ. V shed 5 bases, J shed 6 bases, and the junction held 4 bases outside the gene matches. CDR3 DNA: TGCGCCAGCAGAGCGGGACAGGGGGGCGAGCAGTACTTC. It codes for CASRAGQGGEQYF.

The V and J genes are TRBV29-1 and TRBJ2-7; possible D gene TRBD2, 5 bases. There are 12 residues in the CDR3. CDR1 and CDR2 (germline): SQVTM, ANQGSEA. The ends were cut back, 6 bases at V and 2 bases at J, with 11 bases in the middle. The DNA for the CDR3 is TGCAGCGTCAAAAGCGGCCCCTACGAGCAGTACTTC. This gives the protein CSVKSGPYEQYF.

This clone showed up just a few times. The DNA for the CDR3 is TGTGCCAGCACGGAGGGGGCGAGATATAATTCACCCCTCCACTTT. It encodes CASTEGARYNSPLHF. The V call is TRBV6-5, the J call TRBJ1-6, with 7 bases identical to TRBD1. The CDR3 loop spans 15 amino acids. Per the germline V gene, CDR1 is MNHEY and CDR2 is SVGAGI. The trim removed 7 bases at V and 4 bases at J, leaving 7 bases unmatched.

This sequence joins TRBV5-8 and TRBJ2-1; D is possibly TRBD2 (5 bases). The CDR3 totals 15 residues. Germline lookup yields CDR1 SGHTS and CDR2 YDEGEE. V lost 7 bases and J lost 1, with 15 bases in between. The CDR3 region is CASGESPGSYNEQFF. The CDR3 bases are TGTGCCAGCGGGGAGTCGCCGGGATCCTACAATGAGCAGTTCTTC.

In DNA form, the CDR3 reads TGTGCCAGCTCACCAGGGAGAATGAACACTGAAGCTTTCTTT. Encoded protein: CASSPGRMNTEAFF. The gene calls are TRBV18 and TRBJ1-1; no reliable D call. This CDR3 region has 14 residues. Germline lookup yields CDR1 KGHSH and CDR2 LQKENI. V lost 2 bases to trimming and J lost 0 bases, with 7 bases between them.

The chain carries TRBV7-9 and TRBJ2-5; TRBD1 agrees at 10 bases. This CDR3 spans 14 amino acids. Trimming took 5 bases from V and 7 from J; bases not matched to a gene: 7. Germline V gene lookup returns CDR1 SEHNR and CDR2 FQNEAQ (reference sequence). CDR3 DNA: TGTGCCAGCAGCCGGACAGGGGGGACGGGGACCCAGTACTTC. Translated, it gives CASSRTGGTGTQYF. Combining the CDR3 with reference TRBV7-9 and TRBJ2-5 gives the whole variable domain DTGVSQNPRHKITKRGQNVTFRCDPISEHNRLYWYRQTLGQGPEFLTYFQNEAQLEKSRLLSDRFSAERPKGSFSTLEIQRTEQGDSAMYLCASSRTGGTGTQYFGPGTRLLVL.

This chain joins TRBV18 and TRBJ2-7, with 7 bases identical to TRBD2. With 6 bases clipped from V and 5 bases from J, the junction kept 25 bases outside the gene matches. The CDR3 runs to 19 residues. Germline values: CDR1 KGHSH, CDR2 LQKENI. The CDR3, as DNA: TGTGCCAGCTCGATGAAGGATCGGATAGTCGGGGAGGGCCCCCACGAGCAGTACTTC. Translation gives CASSMKDRIVGEGPHEQYF. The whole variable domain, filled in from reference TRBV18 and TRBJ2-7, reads NAGVMQNPRHLVRRRGQEARLRCSPMKGHSHVYWYRQLPEEGLKFMVYLQKENIIDESGMPKERFSAEFPKEGPSILRIQQVVRGDSAAYFCASSMKDRIVGEGPHEQYFGPGTRLTVT.

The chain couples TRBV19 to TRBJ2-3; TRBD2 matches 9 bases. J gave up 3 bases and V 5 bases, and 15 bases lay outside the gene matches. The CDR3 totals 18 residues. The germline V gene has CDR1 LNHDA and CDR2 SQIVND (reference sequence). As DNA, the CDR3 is TGTGCCAGTAGTCCCCGTTTCGGATTGGCGGGGGGGACAGATACGCAGTATTTT. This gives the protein CASSPRFGLAGGTDTQYF.

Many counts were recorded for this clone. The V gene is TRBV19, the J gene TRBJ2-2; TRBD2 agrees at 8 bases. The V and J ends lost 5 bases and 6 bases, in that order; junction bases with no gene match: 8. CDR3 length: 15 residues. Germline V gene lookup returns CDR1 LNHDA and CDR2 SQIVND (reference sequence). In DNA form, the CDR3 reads TGTGCCAGTAGTTTTGGACTAGCATATCCCGGGGAGCTGTTTTTT. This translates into CASSFGLAYPGELFF.

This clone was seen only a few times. CDR3 residues: CASSPGLTGNTIYF. The CDR3 DNA is TGCGCCAGCAGCCCAGGGTTAACTGGAAACACCATATATTTT. J is TRBJ1-3 and V is TRBV5-1, with D tentatively TRBD1 (5 bases). The CDR3 is 14 amino acids. Germline values: CDR1 SGHRS, CDR2 YFSETQ. V gave up 4 bases and J gave up 2 bases, with 10 bases separating them.

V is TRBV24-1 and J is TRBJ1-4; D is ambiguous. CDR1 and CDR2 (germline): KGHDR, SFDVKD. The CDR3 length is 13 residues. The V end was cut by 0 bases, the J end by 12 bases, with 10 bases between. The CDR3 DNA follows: TGTGCCACCAGTGATTTGATCGGTCATGAACTGTTTTTT. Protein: CATSDLIGHELFF.

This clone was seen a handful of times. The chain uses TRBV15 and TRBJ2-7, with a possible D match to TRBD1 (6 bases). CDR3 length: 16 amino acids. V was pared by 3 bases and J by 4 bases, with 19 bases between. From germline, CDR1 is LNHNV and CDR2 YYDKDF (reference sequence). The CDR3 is CATSSGRSLGGYEQYF. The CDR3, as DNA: TGTGCCACCAGCAGCGGTCGCAGTCTAGGGGGTTACGAGCAGTACTTC. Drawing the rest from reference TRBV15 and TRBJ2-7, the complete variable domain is DAMVIQNPRYQVTQFGKPVTLSCSQTLNHNVMYWYQQKSSQAPKLLFHYYDKDFNNEADTPDNFQSRRPNTSFCFLDIRSPGLGDTAMYLCATSSGRSLGGYEQYFGPGTRLTVT.

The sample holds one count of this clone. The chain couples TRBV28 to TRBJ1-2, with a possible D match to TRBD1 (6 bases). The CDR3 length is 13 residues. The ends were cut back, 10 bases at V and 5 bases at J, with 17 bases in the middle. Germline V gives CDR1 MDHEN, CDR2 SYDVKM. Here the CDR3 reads CATSGVDRYGYTF. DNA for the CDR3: TGTGCCACCTCAGGGGTCGATCGGTATGGCTACACCTTC.

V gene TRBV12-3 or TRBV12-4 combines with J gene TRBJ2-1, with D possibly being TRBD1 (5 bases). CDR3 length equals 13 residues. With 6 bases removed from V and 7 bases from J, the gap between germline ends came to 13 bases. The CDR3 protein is CASRVDTNNEQFF. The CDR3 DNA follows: TGTGCCAGCAGGGTGGACACCAATAATGAGCAGTTCTTC.

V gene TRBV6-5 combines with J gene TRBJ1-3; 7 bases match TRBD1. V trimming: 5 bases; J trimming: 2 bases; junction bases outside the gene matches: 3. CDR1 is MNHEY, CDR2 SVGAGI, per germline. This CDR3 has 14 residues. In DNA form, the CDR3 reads TGTGCCAGCAGTCAGCAGGGGGCTGGAAACACCATATATTTT. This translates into CASSQQGAGNTIYF.

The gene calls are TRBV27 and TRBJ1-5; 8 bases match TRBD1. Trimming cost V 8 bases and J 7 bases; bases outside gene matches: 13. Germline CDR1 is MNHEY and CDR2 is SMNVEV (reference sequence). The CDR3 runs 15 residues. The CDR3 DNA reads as TGTGCCAGCCGGCGCCTAGACAGGGGCGGACAGCCCCAGCATTTT. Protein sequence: CASRRLDRGGQPQHF.

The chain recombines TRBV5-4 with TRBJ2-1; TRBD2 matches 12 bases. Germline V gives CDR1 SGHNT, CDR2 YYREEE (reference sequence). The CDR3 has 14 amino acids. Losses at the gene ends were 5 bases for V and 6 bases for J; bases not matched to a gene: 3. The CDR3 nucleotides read TGTGCCAGCAGGACTAGCGGGAGAGCCAATGAGCAGTTCTTC. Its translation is CASRTSGRANEQFF. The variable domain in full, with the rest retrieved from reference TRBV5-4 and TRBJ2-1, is ETGVTQSPTHLIKTRGQQVTLRCSSQSGHNTVSWYQQALGQGPQFIFQYYREEENGRGNFPPRFSGLQFPNYSSELNVNALELDDSALYLCASRTSGRANEQFFGPGTRLTVL.

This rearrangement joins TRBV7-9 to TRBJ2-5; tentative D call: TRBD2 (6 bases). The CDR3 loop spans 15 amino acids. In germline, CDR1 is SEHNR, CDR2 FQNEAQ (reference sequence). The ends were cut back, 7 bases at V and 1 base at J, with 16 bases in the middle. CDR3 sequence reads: CASTRGNNLQETQYF. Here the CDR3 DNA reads TGTGCCAGCACCCGGGGGAACAATCTCCAAGAGACCCAGTACTTC.

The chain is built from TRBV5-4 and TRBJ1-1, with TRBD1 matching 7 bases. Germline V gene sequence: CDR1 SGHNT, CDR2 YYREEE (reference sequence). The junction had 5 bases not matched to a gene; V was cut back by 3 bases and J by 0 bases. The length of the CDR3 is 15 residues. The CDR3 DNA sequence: TGTGCCAGCAGCTCAGGACAGGAGATGAACACTGAAGCTTTCTTT. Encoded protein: CASSSGQEMNTEAFF.

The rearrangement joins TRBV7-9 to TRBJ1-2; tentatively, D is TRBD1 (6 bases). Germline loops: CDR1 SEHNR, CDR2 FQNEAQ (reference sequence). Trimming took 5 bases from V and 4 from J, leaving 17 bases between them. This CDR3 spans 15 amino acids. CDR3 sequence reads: CASSERSGGVYGYTF. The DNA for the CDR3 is TGTGCCAGCAGCGAGAGGTCGGGGGGCGTCTATGGCTACACCTTC.

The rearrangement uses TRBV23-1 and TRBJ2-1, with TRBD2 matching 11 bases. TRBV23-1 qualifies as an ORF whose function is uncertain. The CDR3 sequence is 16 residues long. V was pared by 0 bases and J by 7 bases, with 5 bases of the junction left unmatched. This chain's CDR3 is CASSQSRLAGGNEQFF. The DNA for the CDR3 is TGCGCCAGCAGTCAATCGAGGCTAGCGGGAGGAAATGAGCAGTTCTTC.

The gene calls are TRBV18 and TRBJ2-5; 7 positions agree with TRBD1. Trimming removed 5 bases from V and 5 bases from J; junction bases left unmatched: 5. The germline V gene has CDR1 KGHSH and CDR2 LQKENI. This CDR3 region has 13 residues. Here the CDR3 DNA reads TGTGCCAGCTCATCGACAGGGTGGGAGACCCAGTACTTC. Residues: CASSSTGWETQYF.

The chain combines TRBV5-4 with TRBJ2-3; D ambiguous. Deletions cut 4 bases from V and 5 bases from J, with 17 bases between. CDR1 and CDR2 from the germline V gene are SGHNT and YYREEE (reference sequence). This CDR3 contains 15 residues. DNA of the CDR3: TGTGCCAGCAGCGAGCCGGGTCCCGGTTTAGATACGCAGTATTTT. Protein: CASSEPGPGLDTQYF. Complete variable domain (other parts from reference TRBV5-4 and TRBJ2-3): ETGVTQSPTHLIKTRGQQVTLRCSSQSGHNTVSWYQQALGQGPQFIFQYYREEENGRGNFPPRFSGLQFPNYSSELNVNALELDDSALYLCASSEPGPGLDTQYFGPGTRLTVL.

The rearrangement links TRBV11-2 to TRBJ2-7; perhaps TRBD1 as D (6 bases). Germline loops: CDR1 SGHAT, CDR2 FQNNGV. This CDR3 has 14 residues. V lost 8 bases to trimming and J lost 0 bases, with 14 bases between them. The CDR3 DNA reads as TGTGCCAGCGACGACAGGCGGAGCTCCTACGAGCAGTACTTC. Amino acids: CASDDRRSSYEQYF.